This T cell receptor beta chain came from a study of shared clonotypes between healthy human individuals. Naive CD8 cells, CD45RO-negative and positively selected for CCR7, excluded terminally differentiated effector memory CD45RA+ cells. The table came from immunoSEQ multiplex PCR; TCRdb's copy has only in-frame clones and leaves some out. The repertoire holds some 1,900,000 clones, roughly 94% seen once, with 1.2% in the top ten. What was sequenced was naive CD8+ T cells sorted from blood. The receptor was derived from a man younger than 35 in good health.

The CDR3 spells CASSPQAGGSYEQYF. DNA for the CDR3: TGCGCCAGCAGCCCCCAGGCAGGGGGGTCCTACGAGCAGTACTTC. The V and J genes are TRBV4-1 and TRBJ2-7; tentatively, D is TRBD1 (7 bases). The CDR3 has 15 residues. CDR1 is MGHRA, CDR2 YSYEKL, per germline. Between the trimmed V and J ends, which lost 4 bases and 1 base, there was a span of 14 bases.